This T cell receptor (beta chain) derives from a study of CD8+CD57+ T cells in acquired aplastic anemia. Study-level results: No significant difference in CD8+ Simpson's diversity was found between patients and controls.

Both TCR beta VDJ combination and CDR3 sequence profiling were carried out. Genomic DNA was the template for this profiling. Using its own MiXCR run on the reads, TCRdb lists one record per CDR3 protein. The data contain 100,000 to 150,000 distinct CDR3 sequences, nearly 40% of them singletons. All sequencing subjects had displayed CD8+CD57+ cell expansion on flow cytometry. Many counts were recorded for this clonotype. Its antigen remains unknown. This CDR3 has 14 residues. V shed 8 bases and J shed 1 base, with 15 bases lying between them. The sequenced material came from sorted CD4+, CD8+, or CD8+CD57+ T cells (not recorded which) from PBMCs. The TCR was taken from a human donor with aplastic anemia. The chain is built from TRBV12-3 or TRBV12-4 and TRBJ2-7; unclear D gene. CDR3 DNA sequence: TGTGCCAGCGCCACCGACATGGTTTCCTACGAGCAGTACTTC. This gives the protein CASATDMVSYEQYF.